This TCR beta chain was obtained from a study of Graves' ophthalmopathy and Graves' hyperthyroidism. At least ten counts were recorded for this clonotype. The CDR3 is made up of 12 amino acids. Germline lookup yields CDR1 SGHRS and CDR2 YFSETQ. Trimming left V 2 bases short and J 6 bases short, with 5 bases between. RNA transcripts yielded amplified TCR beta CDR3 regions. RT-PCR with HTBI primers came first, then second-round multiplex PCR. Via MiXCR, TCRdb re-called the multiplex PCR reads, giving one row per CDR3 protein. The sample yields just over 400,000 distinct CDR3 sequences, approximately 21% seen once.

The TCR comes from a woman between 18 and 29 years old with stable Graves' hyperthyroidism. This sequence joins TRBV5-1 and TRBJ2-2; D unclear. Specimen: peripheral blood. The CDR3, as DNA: TGCGCCAGCAGCTTATCTGCCGGGGAGCTGTTTTTT. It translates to CASSLSAGELFF.